A selection of T cell receptor beta chains follows, all from one sample in a study of T cells in Graves' hyperthyroidism and ophthalmopathy. TCRdb processed the multiplex PCR reads anew with MiXCR; each CDR3 protein has one entry. Among 300,000 to 450,000 distinct CDR3 sequences listed, approximately 25% were seen once. Sequencing input: blood. These receptors originate from a man aged 50 to 60 with Graves' hyperthyroidism. The CDR3 runs from the conserved cysteine through the conserved F or W. Fields, in order: clone size, V gene, J gene, D gene, CDR3 DNA, CDR3 protein. D genes are given only for firm matches. Rows may omit the clone size; those that give it use once, few, many or a size class.

>-|TRBV9|TRBJ1-5|TRBD1
TGTGCCAGCAGCCCCGGGACAGGGGCAGAGAGCAATCAGCCCCAGCATTTT
CASSPGTGAESNQPQHF
>-|TRBV2|TRBJ1-2|-
TGTGCCAGCAGTTTTTCCGAGACTGAAACCTTC
CASSFSETETF
>few|TRBV15|TRBJ1-2|TRBD1
TGTGCCACCGAGGGACAGGGAGACTATGGCTACACCTTC
CATEGQGDYGYTF
>-|TRBV7-9|TRBJ2-1|-
TGTGCCAGCAGCCCCCTTAGGGGACTTCCTCTCAATGAGCAGTTCTTC
CASSPLRGLPLNEQFF
>-|TRBV5-1|TRBJ1-1|-
TGCGCCAGCAGCTTGGATCCGACGAACACTGAAGCTTTCTTT
CASSLDPTNTEAFF
>-|TRBV6-2/TRBV6-3|TRBJ2-7|-
TGTGCCAGCAGGGAGGTGCTACCCGCAGGCGAGCAGTACTTC
CASREVLPAGEQYF
>-|TRBV28|TRBJ1-1|TRBD1
TGTGCCAGCAGTTTCCGCAGGGGGGTCACTGAAGCTTTCTTT
CASSFRRGVTEAFF
>many|TRBV11-2|TRBJ2-3|-
TGTGCCAGCAGCTTAGATGCGAGCACGGATACGCAGTATTTT
CASSLDASTDTQYF
>-|TRBV20-1|TRBJ1-5|TRBD1
TGCAGTGCCCATGGGGGACAGGTGGGTCAGCCCCAGCATTTT
CSAHGGQVGQPQHF
>-|TRBV6-1|TRBJ1-2|-
TGTGCCAGCAGTGATTTCTGGGGGCCGGACTATGGCTACACCTTC
CASSDFWGPDYGYTF
>few|TRBV20-1|TRBJ2-6|-
TGCAGTGCGGTAGGAGAGTCTGGGGCCAACGTCCTGACTTTC
CSAVGESGANVLTF
>many|TRBV7-2|TRBJ2-7|TRBD1
TGTGCCAGCAGCTTAGCGGCCGGGACAGCTCTCTACGAGCAGTACTTC
CASSLAAGTALYEQYF
>-|TRBV29-1|TRBJ2-2|TRBD1
TGCAGCGTAGGTGGACAGGGAAACACCGGGGAGCTGTTTTTT
CSVGGQGNTGELFF
>-|TRBV12-3/TRBV12-4|TRBJ2-5|-
TGTGCCAGCAGTTTCGATTCCTACCCAGGGGCCCAGTACTTC
CASSFDSYPGAQYF
>few|TRBV20-1|TRBJ1-2|-
TGCAGTGCTAGACCGTCTGCAGGTGGCTACACCTTC
CSARPSAGGYTF
>few|TRBV6-2/TRBV6-3|TRBJ2-7|-
TGTGCCAGCAGTTACCCGCCTCGCGTTATCTCCTACGAGCAGTACTTC
CASSYPPRVISYEQYF
>-|TRBV24-1|TRBJ1-2|-
TGTGCCACCAGTGATGGGGCGCGAGGCTACACCTTC
CATSDGARGYTF
>-|TRBV12-3/TRBV12-4|TRBJ2-3|TRBD2
TGTGCCAGCAGCTCTCTTGGCGGGAGGGCCTTCGATACGCAGTATTTT
CASSSLGGRAFDTQYF
>few|TRBV9|TRBJ1-1|-
TGTGCCAGCAGCGTAGCCCGGGCGAGTGAAGCTTTCTTT
CASSVARASEAFF
>many|TRBV2|TRBJ1-5|TRBD1
TGTGCCAGCAGTTCAGGGGGCGGGGGTCAGCCCCAGCATTTT
CASSSGGGGQPQHF
>few|TRBV3-1|TRBJ2-3|TRBD1
TGTGCCAGCAGCCCAGGACAGGCTTTATGGGATACGCAGTATTTT
CASSPGQALWDTQYF
>-|TRBV6-2/TRBV6-3|TRBJ2-6|-
TGTGCCAGCAGTACGGGACAAGGGACTGGGGCCAACGTCCTGACTTTC
CASSTGQGTGANVLTF
>-|TRBV6-1|TRBJ1-5|-
TGTGCCAGCAGGCCTCTGTATGGCAATCAGCCCCAGCATTTT
CASRPLYGNQPQHF
>-|TRBV9|TRBJ1-5|-
TGTGCCAGCAGCGTGGGAGGGTCGCCAATCGAGCCCCAGCATTTT
CASSVGGSPIEPQHF
>-|TRBV20-1|TRBJ2-1|TRBD2
TGCAGTGCTAGCCCCGGGACTAGCGGGAGGGCCAATTACAATGAGCAGTTCTTC
CSASPGTSGRANYNEQFF
>-|TRBV20-1|TRBJ2-1|-
TGCAGTGCTAGAGGCAGGTGGGATGAGCAGTTCTTC
CSARGRWDEQFF
>once|TRBV5-1|TRBJ2-7|-
TGCGCCAGCAGCACACACAACTCCTACGAGCAGTACTTC
CASSTHNSYEQYF
>many|TRBV29-1|TRBJ1-1|-
TGCAGCGCAGCCGCAGGGAAATACCCTGAAGCTTTCTTT
CSAAAGKYPEAFF
>few|TRBV5-1|TRBJ2-1|TRBD2
TGCGCCAGCAGACCTAGCGGGAGGGCCTCCTACAATGAGCAGTTCTTC
CASRPSGRASYNEQFF
>-|TRBV3-1|TRBJ2-1|TRBD1
TGTGCCAGCAGCCAAGAGTGGGACAGTCACAATGAGCAGTTCTTC
CASSQEWDSHNEQFF
>few|TRBV30|TRBJ2-4|-
TGTGCCTGGAGTGGAAGGGGGTCCCAGACTATTCAGTACTTC
CAWSGRGSQTIQYF
>many|TRBV20-1|TRBJ2-1|-
TGCAGTGCTAGAACTCTCTCCTACAATGAGCAGTTCTTC
CSARTLSYNEQFF